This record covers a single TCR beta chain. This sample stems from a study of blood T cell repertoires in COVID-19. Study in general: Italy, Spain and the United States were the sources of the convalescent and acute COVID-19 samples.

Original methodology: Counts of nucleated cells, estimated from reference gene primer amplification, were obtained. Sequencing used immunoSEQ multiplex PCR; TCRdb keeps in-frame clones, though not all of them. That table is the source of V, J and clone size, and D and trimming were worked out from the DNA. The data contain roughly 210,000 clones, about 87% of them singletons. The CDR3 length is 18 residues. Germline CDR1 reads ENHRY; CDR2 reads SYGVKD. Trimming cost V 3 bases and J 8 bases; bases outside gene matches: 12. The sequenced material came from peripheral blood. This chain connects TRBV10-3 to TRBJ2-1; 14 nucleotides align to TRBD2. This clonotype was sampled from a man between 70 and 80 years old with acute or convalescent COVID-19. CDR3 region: CAISEHPGTSGSTYEQFF. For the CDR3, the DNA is TGTGCCATCAGTGAACATCCCGGGACTAGCGGGAGTACCTATGAGCAGTTCTTC.